The 23 T cell receptor beta chains reported below all come from one sample, sequenced in a study of Tregs in tolerant kidney transplant recipients. The data were produced by immunoSEQ multiplex PCR, yet TCRdb's version contains in-frame clones alone and is incomplete. The sample yields roughly 14,000 clones, of which the top ten take up 27%. Mixed chimerism was transient after nonmyeloablative marrow transplants from related graft donors. This material consisted of CD8+ T cells from blood (PBMCs), taken 6 months after the transplant. The source is a human patient who received a combined kidney and bone marrow transplant. Some T cells may be transferred from the graft donor.

As regards this clone: The sequence runs out 3 residues before the end of the CDR3; the remainder is reconstructed from the germline J gene. This chain joins TRBV5-1 and TRBJ2-3, with 10 bases fitting TRBD1. Trimming removed 4 bases from V and 0 bases from J; junction bases left unmatched: 5. CDR3 size: 16 residues. The germline gives CDR1 SGHRS, CDR2 YFSETQ. The sequenced part of the CDR3 DNA is TGCGCCAGCAGCCTAGGGACAGGGGACAGCACAGATACG. Translating it yields CASSLGTGDSTDT. The entire CDR3 reads CASSLGTGDSTDTQYF. Full variable domain (rest looked up from reference TRBV5-1 and TRBJ2-3): KAGVTQTPRYLIKTRGQQVTLSCSPISGHRSVSWYQQTPGQGLQFLFEYFSETQRNKGNFPGRFSGRQFSNSRSEMNVSTLELGDSALYLCASSLGTGDSTDTQYFGPGTRLTVL.

Measured by frequency, this clone is medium-sized. The read terminates 3 residues before the CDR3 end, so the remaining end is supplied by the germline J gene. The gene calls are TRBV2 and TRBJ1-5; TRBD1 might be the D (5 bases). Germline-derived CDR1 and CDR2 are SNHLY and FYNNEI. This CDR3 contains 16 residues. V lost 3 bases and J 0 bases, leaving 12 bases between the germline ends. CDR3 amino acids: CASSESTVLSNQPQHF. The DNA read from the CDR3 is TGTGCCAGCAGTGAGTCGACAGTTCTTAGCAATCAGCCC.

Comments on this clone: The CDR3 goes on 3 residues after the read ends, and that part is filled in from the germline J gene. The V gene is TRBV23-1, the J gene TRBJ2-2; no firm D call. TRBV23-1 is sorted into the ORF group, with uncertain function. The V end was cut by 4 bases, the J end by 2 bases, with 8 bases between. The length of the CDR3 is 14 residues. The DNA read from the CDR3 is TGCGCCAGCAGTCTGGCCCCAAACACCGGGGAG. Its translation: CASSLAPNTGE. The entire CDR3 is CASSLAPNTGELFF.

Concerning this clone: The read comes to an end 3 residues before the CDR3 does, leaving the germline J gene to fill in the end. The rearrangement links TRBV2 to TRBJ1-1; TRBD1 aligns across 8 bases. The CDR3 sequence is 14 residues long. Looked up from germline, CDR1 is SNHLY and CDR2 is FYNNEI. The CDR3 DNA, read in part, is TGTGCCAGCAGTGAAGCGATAGGACAGGGCAAA. Translation: CASSEAIGQGK. The whole CDR3 protein is CASSEAIGQGKAFF.

Turning to this clone: Read sequence stops 3 residues before the CDR3 end, and the germline J gene provides the missing end. This chain links TRBV7-7 with TRBJ2-1, with 8 positions matching TRBD2. The CDR3 is 15 amino acids. CDR1 and CDR2 (germline): SSHAT, FNYEAQ (reference sequence). The V segment lost 1 base and the J segment 6 bases; nucleotides outside the gene matches: 5. The sequenced CDR3 bases are TGTGCCAGCAGCTTAGTGGCGGGGGGACCCAATGAG. Translated: CASSLVAGGPNE. The CDR3 as a whole reads CASSLVAGGPNEQFF.

Regarding this clone: The DNA ends 3 residues before the CDR3 does, and the rest of the CDR3 is filled in from the germline J gene. The chain joins TRBV6-1 to TRBJ1-5; 7 bases map to TRBD1. The trim removed 4 bases at V and 3 bases at J, leaving 6 bases unmatched. Germline V gives CDR1 MNHNS, CDR2 SASEGT. This CDR3 has 15 amino acids. The part of the CDR3 DNA that was read is TGTGCCAGCAGTGCCTCGACAGGGAACAATCAGCCC. Protein sequence: CASSASTGNNQP. The full-length CDR3 reads as CASSASTGNNQPQHF.

Note on this clone: The read ends 3 residues shy of where the CDR3 ends; the end is completed using the germline J gene. The rearrangement joins TRBV2 to TRBJ1-1; a weak D match, TRBD1 (6 bases). Germline-derived CDR1 and CDR2 are SNHLY and FYNNEI. The CDR3 has 13 amino acids. V shed 4 bases and J shed 1 base, with 7 bases lying between them. The CDR3 loop is CASSARGNTEAFF. CDR3 DNA, as far as it was read: TGTGCCAGCAGTGCCAGGGGGAACACTGAA.

In regard to this clone: The CDR3 end falls 3 residues outside the read, so it is completed with the germline J gene. The chain links TRBV9 to TRBJ2-7; the D gene is possibly TRBD1 (6 bases). The CDR3 has 16 residues. CDR1 is SGDLS, CDR2 YYNGEE, per germline. Trimming took 0 bases from V and 0 from J, leaving 13 bases between them. The CDR3 protein is CASSVEVGTPSYEQYF. The covered CDR3 bases are TGTGCCAGCAGCGTAGAGGTCGGGACACCCTCCTACGAG.

A remark on this clone: The sequence runs out 3 residues before the end of the CDR3; the remainder is reconstructed from the germline J gene. The chain links TRBV7-9 to TRBJ1-2, with 10 bases that match TRBD1. This CDR3 is 14 amino acids long. CDR1 is SEHNR, CDR2 FQNEAQ, per germline (reference sequence). Incomplete CDR3 DNA: TGTGCCAGCAGCGTACCCGGGACAGGGGACGGC. Protein sequence: CASSVPGTGDG. The CDR3 as a whole reads CASSVPGTGDGYTF. Combining the CDR3 with reference TRBV7-9 and TRBJ1-2 gives the whole variable domain DTGVSQNPRHKITKRGQNVTFRCDPISEHNRLYWYRQTLGQGPEFLTYFQNEAQLEKSRLLSDRFSAERPKGSFSTLEIQRTEQGDSAMYLCASSVPGTGDGYTFGSGTRLTVV.

About this clone: The read halts 3 residues ahead of the CDR3 end, with the missing end drawn from the germline J gene. The chain combines TRBV2 with TRBJ1-1; D gene ambiguous. V shed 3 bases and J shed 5 bases, with 13 bases lying between them. This CDR3 contains 14 residues. Germline loops: CDR1 SNHLY, CDR2 FYNNEI. The CDR3 reads CASSESTFGTEAFF. The part of the CDR3 DNA that was read is TGTGCCAGCAGTGAGTCGACATTTGGTACTGAA.

Comment on this clone: One end of the junction varies from germline; a read error may be responsible. The read ends 3 residues before the CDR3 terminus; that terminus is restored from the germline J gene. The same CDR3 can be traced to other DNA sequences in this sample. The chain couples TRBV7-9 to TRBJ1-3; D is possibly TRBD1 (6 bases). The CDR3 loop spans 15 amino acids. The V gene's germline CDR1 is SEHNR and CDR2 FQNEAQ (reference sequence). This CDR3 is CASIAQGRTGNTIYF. The DNA read from the CDR3 is TGTGCCAGCATCGCACAGGGAAGGACTGGAAACACA. Full variable domain (rest looked up from reference TRBV7-9 and TRBJ1-3): DTGVSQNPRHKITKRGQNVTFRCDPISEHNRLYWYRQTLGQGPEFLTYFQNEAQLEKSRLLSDRFSAERPKGSFSTLEIQRTEQGDSAMYLCASIAQGRTGNTIYFGEGSWLTVV.

In the case of this clone: The read terminates 3 residues before the CDR3 end, so the remaining end is supplied by the germline J gene. The genes are TRBV29-1 and TRBJ2-2; 7 bases fit TRBD1. CDR1 and CDR2 (germline): SQVTM, ANQGSEA. The trim removed 1 base at V and 5 bases at J, leaving 4 bases unmatched. The CDR3 consists of 14 residues. The DNA read from the CDR3 is TGCAGCGTTGAAGGACAGGGTCGGACCGGGGAG. It yields the protein CSVEGQGRTGE. The CDR3 as a whole reads CSVEGQGRTGELFF.

A remark on this clone: The observed sequence ends 3 residues before the CDR3 terminus, with the missing tail filled in from the germline J gene. This chain uses TRBV13 with TRBJ2-3; a possible D gene is TRBD1 (5 bases). The CDR3 loop spans 15 amino acids. Germline values: CDR1 PRHDT, CDR2 FYEKMQ (reference sequence). V shed 1 base and J shed 3 bases, with 11 bases lying between them. The CDR3 loop is CASSLEPRQTDTQYF. The CDR3 bases that were read are TGTGCCAGCAGCTTAGAACCTCGACAGACAGATACG.

Comments on this clone: The CDR3 end lies 3 residues beyond the end of the read and is filled in from the germline J gene. The chain joins TRBV7-9 to TRBJ1-4; D gene uncertain. Germline loops: CDR1 SEHNR, CDR2 FQNEAQ (reference sequence). The CDR3 loop spans 12 amino acids. Trimming took 6 bases from V and 4 from J, leaving 6 bases between them. CDR3 bases read: TGTGCCAGCAGTCAAATTAATGAAAAA. It is translated as CASSQINEK. The CDR3 as a whole reads CASSQINEKLFF.

Concerning this clone: The CDR3 is cut off 3 residues early in the read; its end comes from the germline J gene. The chain recombines TRBV5-6 with TRBJ2-7; D might be TRBD1 (6 bases). CDR1 SGHDT and CDR2 YYEEEE come from the germline V gene. This CDR3 has 14 amino acids. Trimming removed 2 bases from V and 1 base from J, with 10 bases in between. This CDR3 is CASSFPGESYEQYF. CDR3 DNA (partial): TGTGCCAGCAGCTTTCCAGGGGAATCCTACGAG. The variable domain in full, completed from reference TRBV5-6 and TRBJ2-7, reads DAGVTQSPTHLIKTRGQQVTLRCSPKSGHDTVSWYQQALGQGPQFIFQYYEEEERQRGNFPDRFSGHQFPNYSSELNVNALLLGDSALYLCASSFPGESYEQYFGPGTRLTVT.

Points on this clone: The sequenced fragment ends 3 residues before the CDR3 boundary, so the rest is inferred from the germline J gene. The chain has TRBV28 and TRBJ1-2; D unresolved. This CDR3 has 13 amino acids. The ends were cut back, 8 bases at V and 4 bases at J, with 14 bases in the middle. In germline, CDR1 is MDHEN, CDR2 SYDVKM. The CDR3 sequence: CASAPPEIYGYTF. The CDR3 bases that were read are TGTGCCAGCGCCCCCCCAGAGATCTATGGC.

Details on this clone: The read gets to within 3 residues of the CDR3 end, and the germline J gene fills in the rest. V gene TRBV29-1 combines with J gene TRBJ2-7; 7 bases fit TRBD2. The V and J ends lost 4 bases and 6 bases, in that order; junction bases with no gene match: 9. Germline CDR1 reads SQVTM; CDR2 reads ANQGSEA. The CDR3 runs 13 residues. The CDR3 spells CSVVSGRGGEQYF. The sequenced CDR3 bases are TGCAGCGTTGTATCAGGGAGGGGAGGCGAG.

With respect to this clone: The read stops 3 residues short of the end of the CDR3; the missing end is completed from the germline J gene. The rearrangement joins TRBV2 to TRBJ2-5; 9 nucleotides align to TRBD2. V was clipped by 1 base and J by 4 bases; unmatched bases: 1. CDR1 is SNHLY, CDR2 FYNNEI, per germline. The CDR3 is 14 residues long. The CDR3 is CASSEGLAAETQYF. CDR3 bases read: TGTGCCAGCAGTGAAGGACTAGCGGCAGAGACC.

For this clone: Read coverage stops 3 residues before the CDR3 terminus; the germline J gene supplies the remainder. The same CDR3 also results from other DNA sequences found in this sample. The rearrangement uses TRBV6-2 or TRBV6-3 and TRBJ1-1; D gene ambiguous. CDR3 length: 13 residues. Germline values: CDR1 MNHEY, CDR2 SVGEGT. CDR3 sequence reads: CASSYGLVYEAFF. The part of the CDR3 DNA that was read is TGTGCCAGCAGTTATGGACTAGTCTACGAG.

For this clone: The CDR3 extends 3 residues past the end of the read, so its final part is completed from the germline J gene. The chain recombines TRBV6-2 or TRBV6-3 with TRBJ2-7, with 10 bases fitting TRBD1. Germline V gene sequence: CDR1 MNHEY, CDR2 SVGEGT. The CDR3 contains 15 residues. J gave up 1 base and V 6 bases, and 6 bases lay outside the gene matches. The CDR3 bases that were read are TGTGCCAGCAGGGGCTTGGGACAGGGGTCCTACGAG. Its translation is CASRGLGQGSYE. The whole CDR3 is CASRGLGQGSYEQYF.

Details on this clone: The read falls 3 residues short of the CDR3 end, and the missing part is taken from the germline J gene. The chain combines TRBV6-2 or TRBV6-3 with TRBJ2-3, with D hard to call. CDR1 is MNHEY, CDR2 SVGEGT, per germline. CDR3 length: 16 residues. V gave up 6 bases and J gave up 0 bases, with 16 bases separating them. The sequenced part of the CDR3 DNA is TGTGCCAGCAGATACGGGCTTCCTCTCAGCACAGATACG. Translated, it gives CASRYGLPLSTDT. In full, the CDR3 is CASRYGLPLSTDTQYF.

Of note for this clone: Coverage ceases 3 residues before the CDR3 finishes, and the germline J gene fills in the end. The chain combines TRBV10-3 with TRBJ2-1, with D maybe TRBD2 (6 bases). Trimming removed 8 bases from V and 8 bases from J, with 13 bases in between. Germline CDR1 ENHRY, CDR2 SYGVKD. This CDR3 region has 12 residues. CDR3 amino acids: CAIGAGSHEQFF. CDR3 DNA (partial): TGTGCCATCGGGGCGGGGTCCCATGAG.

As to this clone: The read gets to within 3 residues of the CDR3 end, and the germline J gene fills in the rest. This chain links TRBV12-3 or TRBV12-4 with TRBJ2-7; the D gene is possibly TRBD1 (5 bases). This CDR3 has 14 residues. Trimming removed 3 bases at V and 1 base at J, with 10 bases between. CDR3 DNA, as far as it was read: TGTGCCAGCAGTTTGGCGGACATTTCCTACGAG. Protein: CASSLADISYE. The complete CDR3 sequence is CASSLADISYEQYF.